This T cell receptor beta chain was identified during a study of CD8+ T cells in alopecia areata. V gave up 4 bases and J gave up 5 bases; unmatched junction bases: 7. The length of the CDR3 is 14 residues. In each case, RNA was isolated and then reverse transcribed into cDNA as the sequencing template. Profiled with immunoSEQ multiplex PCR; TCRdb holds only in-frame clones, not every one. The sample gives approximately 150,000 clones, approximately 49% of which show up once; roughly 0.9% is in the top ten. This sequence originates from a human donor with alopecia areata. The sample in question was CD4+ T cells sorted from blood, obtained at week 0. The chain links TRBV23-1 to TRBJ2-5; 7 bases fit TRBD1. TRBV23-1 is labeled an ORF, and its function is uncertain. The CDR3 nucleotides are TGCGCCAGCAGTCCCGTTACAGGGGCCGAGACCCAGTACTTC. Translating gives CASSPVTGAETQYF.